This T cell receptor (beta chain) stems from a study of Ad26.COV2.S vaccination and SARS-CoV-2 variants. Generated by immunoSEQ multiplex PCR, the TCRdb table keeps only in-frame clones and is missing some. Of about 350,000 clones listed, about nine tenths are singletons. The treatment was: roughly 19 received Ad26.COV2.S at low or high dose, single or two shots; about 5 received placebo; per-sample allocation not given. The samples date from day 63 after the first vaccine or placebo injection. An adult donor aged 18-55 years was enrolled in Boston. SARS-CoV-2 spike from the Wuhan strain was encoded by the vaccine, an Ad26 vector. The clonotype originates from a person between 18 and 60 years old who received the Ad26.COV2.S COVID-19 vaccine or a placebo. Specimen: peripheral blood, collected in a trial of Ad26.COV2.S vaccine versus placebo.

In nucleotides, the CDR3 is TGCGCCAGCAGCCTGATTAGCGGGAGGAACTCCTACGAGCAGTACTTC. Translating gives CASSLISGRNSYEQYF. The J gene is TRBJ2-7, the V gene TRBV4-1, with TRBD2 matching over 10 bases. The CDR3 length is 16 residues. J gave up 0 bases and V 4 bases, and 6 bases lay outside the gene matches. From germline, CDR1 is MGHRA and CDR2 YSYEKL.